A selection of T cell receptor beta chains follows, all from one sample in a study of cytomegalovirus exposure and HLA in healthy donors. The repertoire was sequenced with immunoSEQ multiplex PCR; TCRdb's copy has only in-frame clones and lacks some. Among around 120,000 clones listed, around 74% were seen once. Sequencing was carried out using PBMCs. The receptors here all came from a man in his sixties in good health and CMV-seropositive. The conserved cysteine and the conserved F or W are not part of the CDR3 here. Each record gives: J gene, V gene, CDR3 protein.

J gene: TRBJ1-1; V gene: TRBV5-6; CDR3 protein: ASSLPRTGNTEAF
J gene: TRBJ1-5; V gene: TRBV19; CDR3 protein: ASSTRDTVNQPQH
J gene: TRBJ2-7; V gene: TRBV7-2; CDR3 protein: ASSPWGEGRWYEQY
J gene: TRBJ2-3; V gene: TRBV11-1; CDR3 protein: ASSLSVPITGGVHFVQY
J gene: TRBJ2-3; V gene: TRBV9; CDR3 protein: ASSGRTSTDTQY
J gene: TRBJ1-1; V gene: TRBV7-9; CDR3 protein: ASSTGTEAF
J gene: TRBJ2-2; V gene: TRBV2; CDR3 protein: ASRPSSGYTGELF
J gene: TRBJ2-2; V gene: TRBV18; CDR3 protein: ASSPGQNTGELF
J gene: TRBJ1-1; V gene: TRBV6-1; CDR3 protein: ASRSWSKGDTEAF
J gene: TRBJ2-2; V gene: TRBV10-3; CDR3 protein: AISDRPSGRGSGELF
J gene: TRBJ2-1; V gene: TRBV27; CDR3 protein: ASNGQGPWVEQF
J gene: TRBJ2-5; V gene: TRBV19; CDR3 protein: ASGKVAGEETQY
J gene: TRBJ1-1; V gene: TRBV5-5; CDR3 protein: ASSLGQGWNTEAF
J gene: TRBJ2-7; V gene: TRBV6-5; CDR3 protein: ASSPTGASYEQY
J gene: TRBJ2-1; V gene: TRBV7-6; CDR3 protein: ASSLVGGQKQF
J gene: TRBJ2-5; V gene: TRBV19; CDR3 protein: ASSFPSGTGGLETQY
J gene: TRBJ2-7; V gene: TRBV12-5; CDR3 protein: ASGLVLPELAGGATFPSYEQY
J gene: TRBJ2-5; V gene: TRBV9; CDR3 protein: ASSVTSGSETQY
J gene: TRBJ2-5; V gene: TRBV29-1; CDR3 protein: SVGAAGETQY
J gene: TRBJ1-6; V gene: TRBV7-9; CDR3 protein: ASSLSTGDSPLH
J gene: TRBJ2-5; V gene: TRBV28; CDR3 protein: ASSLYGGRETQY
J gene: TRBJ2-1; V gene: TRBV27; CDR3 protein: ASSLFPGPLRGEQF
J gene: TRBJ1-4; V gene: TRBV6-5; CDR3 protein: ASSYSTGSEKLF
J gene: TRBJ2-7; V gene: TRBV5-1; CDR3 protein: ASRPDRGASYEQY
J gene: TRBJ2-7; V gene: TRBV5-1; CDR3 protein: ASSPRQGSYEQY
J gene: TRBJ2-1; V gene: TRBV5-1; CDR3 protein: ASSLSPGLAGGPYNEQF
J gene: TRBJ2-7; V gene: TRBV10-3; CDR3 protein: AISERPGAGSLYEQY
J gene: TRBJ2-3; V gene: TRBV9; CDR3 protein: ASSAGDLFMGTDTQY
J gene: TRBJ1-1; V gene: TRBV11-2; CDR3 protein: ASSLGEGIERRPF
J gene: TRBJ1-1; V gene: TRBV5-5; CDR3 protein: ASSSTTVNTEAF
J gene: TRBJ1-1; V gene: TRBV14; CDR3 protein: ASSGGGAWTEAF
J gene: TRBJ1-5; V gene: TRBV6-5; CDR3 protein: ASSQTGGERQPQH
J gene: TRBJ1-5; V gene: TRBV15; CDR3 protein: ATGQGEGDQPQH
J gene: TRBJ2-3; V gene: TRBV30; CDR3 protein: AWGLRAFDTQY
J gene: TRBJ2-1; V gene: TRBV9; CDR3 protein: ASSGGGGYNEQF
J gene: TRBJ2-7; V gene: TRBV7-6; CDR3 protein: ASSSRFRDSPYEQY
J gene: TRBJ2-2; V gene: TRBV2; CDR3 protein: ASRGTGKVTGELF
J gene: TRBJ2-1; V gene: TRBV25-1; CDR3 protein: ASSRTSGGIYNEQF
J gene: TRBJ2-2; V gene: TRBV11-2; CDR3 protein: ASSRVRSGELF
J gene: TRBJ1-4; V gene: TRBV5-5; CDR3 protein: ASSLRGGWTNEKLF
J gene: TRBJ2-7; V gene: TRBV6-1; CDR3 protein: ASSEGGGSIREQY
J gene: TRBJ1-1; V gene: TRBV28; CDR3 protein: ASSRTEAF
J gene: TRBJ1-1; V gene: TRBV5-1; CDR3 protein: ASSLDRFTEAF
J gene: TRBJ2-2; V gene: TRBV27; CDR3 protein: ASSLLASAAGELF
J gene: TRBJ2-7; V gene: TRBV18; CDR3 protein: ASSSLTESGEQY
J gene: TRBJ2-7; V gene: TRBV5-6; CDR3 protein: ASSLVSVHEQY
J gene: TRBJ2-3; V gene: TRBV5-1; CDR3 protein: ASSRWQTSTDTQY
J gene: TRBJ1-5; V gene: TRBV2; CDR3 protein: ASSEARQTGQNQPQH